Presented here are 12 T cell receptor beta chains from one specimen sequenced in a study of blood T cell repertoires in COVID-19. Using immunoSEQ multiplex PCR, the repertoire was profiled, and TCRdb retains in-frame clones only, with some absent. The sample has 220,000 or so clones, about 78% seen once; the top ten hold 5.5% to 7%. Input material: peripheral blood. The receptors come from a woman aged 70-85 years with acute or convalescent COVID-19.

The chain joins TRBV19 to TRBJ1-1, with D possibly being TRBD1 (6 bases). Germline values: CDR1 LNHDA, CDR2 SQIVND (reference sequence). This CDR3 region has 15 residues. V was pared by 4 bases and J by 3 bases, with 15 bases between. CDR3 nucleotides: TGTGCCAGTAGTACAAACCCAGGGGTCGACACTGAAGCTTTCTTT. It codes for CASSTNPGVDTEAFF.

The J gene is TRBJ1-3, the V gene TRBV27; D perhaps matches TRBD1 (5 bases). The V and J ends lost 3 bases and 2 bases respectively, with 8 bases between them. CDR3 size: 14 residues. Germline CDR1 is MNHEY and CDR2 is SMNVEV (reference sequence). CDR3 DNA: TGTGCCAGCAGTTTTGGCAGGGCTGGAAACACCATATATTTT. It encodes CASSFGRAGNTIYF.

This clone was recorded a few times. This chain links TRBV27 with TRBJ1-2; 7 bases fit TRBD1. Germline assignment: CDR1 MNHEY and CDR2 SMNVEV (reference sequence). Trimming cost V 6 bases and J 3 bases; bases outside gene matches: 4. The CDR3 spans 13 residues. The chain's CDR3 is CASRATGDYGYTF. In DNA form, the CDR3 reads TGTGCCAGCAGGGCTACAGGGGACTATGGCTACACCTTC.

The chain employs TRBV3-1 (or the pseudogene TRBV3-2) and TRBJ2-3; no clear D gene. This CDR3 spans 13 amino acids. In germline, CDR1 is LGHDT, CDR2 YNNKEL (reference sequence). V gave up 1 base and J gave up 4 bases, with 6 bases separating them. The CDR3 DNA reads TGTGCCAGCAGCCAAGGAGGCGCAGATACGCAGTATTTT. Translated, it gives CASSQGGADTQYF.

The chain uses TRBV2 and TRBJ1-1, with D possibly being TRBD1 (5 bases). V lost 6 bases, J lost 3 bases, and 11 bases lay in between. Germline CDR1 SNHLY, CDR2 FYNNEI. The CDR3 consists of 13 residues. The CDR3 loop reads CASSVDTDTEAFF. In DNA, the CDR3 is TGTGCCAGCAGCGTGGACACCGACACTGAAGCTTTCTTT. Full variable domain (missing parts from reference TRBV2 and TRBJ1-1): EPEVTQTPSHQVTQMGQEVILRCVPISNHLYFYWYRQILGQKVEFLVSFYNNEISEKSEIFDDQFSVERPDGSNFTLKIRSTKLEDSAMYFCASSVDTDTEAFFGQGTRLTVV.

A remark on this clone: At the DNA level, this CDR3 is encoded by other sequences in the same sample as well. The CDR3 DNA is TGTGCCAGCAGCCCGAGCTGGGATACGCAGTATTTT. Protein: CASSPSWDTQYF. The chain uses TRBV14 and TRBJ2-3; D call uncertain. Deletions cut 4 bases from V and 6 bases from J, with 8 bases between. Germline-derived CDR1 and CDR2 are SGHDN and FVKESK. The CDR3 contains 12 residues. The full variable domain, completed using reference TRBV14 and TRBJ2-3, is EAGVTQFPSHSVIEKGQTVTLRCDPISGHDNLYWYRRVMGKEIKFLLHFVKESKQDESGMPNNRFLAERTGGTYSTLKVQPAELEDSGVYFCASSPSWDTQYFGPGTRLTVL.

V and J are TRBV28 and TRBJ2-3; D possibly corresponds to TRBD1 (5 bases). Germline CDR1 and CDR2: MDHEN and SYDVKM. Trimming left V 2 bases short and J 2 bases short, with 5 bases between. This CDR3 is 13 amino acids long. CDR3 in DNA: TGTGCCAGCAGTTTAGGGGCCACAGATACGCAGTATTTT. Its protein product is CASSLGATDTQYF.

The chain joins TRBV30 to TRBJ2-2; 9 bases agree with TRBD2. Per the germline V gene, CDR1 is GTSNPN and CDR2 is SVGIG (reference sequence). The CDR3 contains 19 residues. J was trimmed by 2 bases and V by 2 bases; bases with no gene match: 15. CDR3 residues: CAWSPVSFASGTNTGELFF. In nucleotides, the CDR3 is TGTGCCTGGAGTCCCGTTTCCTTCGCTAGCGGGACTAACACCGGGGAGCTGTTTTTT.

This clone has only one observation. V usage is TRBV3-1 (or the pseudogene TRBV3-2) and J usage is TRBJ2-7, with TRBD1 matching over 7 bases. V was pared by 1 base and J by 2 bases, with 2 bases of the junction left unmatched. CDR1 and CDR2 from the germline V gene are LGHDT and YNNKEL (reference sequence). There are 14 residues in the CDR3. Written as DNA, the CDR3 is TGTGCCAGCAGCCAAGGGGGACAGCCCTACGAGCAGTACTTC. Protein: CASSQGGQPYEQYF.

The chain carries TRBV28 and TRBJ2-7; tentative D call: TRBD2 (7 bases). From germline, CDR1 is MDHEN and CDR2 SYDVKM. V was clipped by 4 bases and J by 2 bases, with 15 bases between them. The CDR3 consists of 15 residues. This chain's CDR3 is CASSWGGPPAYEQYF. In DNA, the CDR3 is TGTGCCAGCAGTTGGGGGGGGCCCCCCGCCTACGAGCAGTACTTC.

The CDR3 here is CATSRDMFSGNTIYF. For the CDR3, the DNA is TGTGCCACCAGCAGAGATATGTTCTCTGGAAACACCATATATTTT. V is TRBV15 and J is TRBJ1-3; D unresolved. Germline V gives CDR1 LNHNV, CDR2 YYDKDF (reference sequence). V shed 0 bases and J shed 0 bases, with 6 bases lying between them. The CDR3 is 15 amino acids.

This clone was seen once. The CDR3 DNA reads TGTGCCAGCAGTTATGAGTTCCCGCGGGACACTGAAGCTTTCTTT. Translation: CASSYEFPRDTEAFF. The V and J genes are TRBV6-6 and TRBJ1-1, with no clear D. CDR3 length: 15 residues. The germline V gene encodes CDR1 MNHNY and CDR2 SVGAGI (reference sequence). The ends were cut back, 3 bases at V and 3 bases at J, with 14 bases in the middle.